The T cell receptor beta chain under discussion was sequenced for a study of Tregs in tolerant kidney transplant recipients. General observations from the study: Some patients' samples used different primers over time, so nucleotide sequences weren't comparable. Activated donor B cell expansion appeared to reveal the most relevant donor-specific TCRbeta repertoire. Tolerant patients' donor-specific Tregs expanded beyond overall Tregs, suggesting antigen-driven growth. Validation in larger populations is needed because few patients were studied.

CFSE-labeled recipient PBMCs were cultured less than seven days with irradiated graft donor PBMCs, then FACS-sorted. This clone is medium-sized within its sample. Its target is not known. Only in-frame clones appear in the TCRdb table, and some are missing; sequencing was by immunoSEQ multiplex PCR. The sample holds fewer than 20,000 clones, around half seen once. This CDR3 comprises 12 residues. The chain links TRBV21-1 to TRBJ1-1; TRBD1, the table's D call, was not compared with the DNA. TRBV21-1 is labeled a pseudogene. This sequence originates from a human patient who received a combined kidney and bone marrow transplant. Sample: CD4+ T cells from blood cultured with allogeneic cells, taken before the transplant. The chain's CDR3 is CASSKVPAGAPF. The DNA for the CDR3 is TGTGCCAGCAGCAAAGTTCCTGCAGGGGCCCCCTTT.